The subject of this entry is one TCR beta chain. No antigen is known for it. Base-call qualities are not available, and no considerably larger clone is one nucleotide away. The sample belongs to a study of cytomegalovirus exposure and HLA in healthy donors (dated by TCRdb to 2016 to 2017). As for the study more broadly: According to an earlier analysis of several hundred of the donors, some 180 million T cells yielded over 100 million unique TCR beta sequences and 276 Gb of sequence data. About 5 DR-DQ haplotypes were handled as single units for association and clustering, since linkage in the cohort was strong. On average, about 240,000 unique TCR beta nucleotide sequences were sequenced per donor among 398 genotyped donors of the cohort, with around 19% of those sequences being non-productive. Rather than drawing on any new phenotypic data, the later analysis identified candidate immune exposures from TCR beta sequences and the way those sequences occurred across donors. The genetic ancestry cluster associated with self-reported Caucasian donors included about 81% of the roughly 390 genotyped donors. Both class I and class II loci were covered by HLA typing, at four-digit resolution. The number of donors typed differed by locus, with about 629-630 for A, B, C, DRB1 and DQB1, more than 500 for DQA1, 600 to 610 for DPA1, and some 440 for DPB1. Using immunosequencing, the study profiled T cell repertoires from about 620 subjects and related those repertoires to cytomegalovirus serostatus. High-throughput TCR immunosequencing, statistical association of individual TCRs with disease status, and machine learning were combined to predict cytomegalovirus infection status. In an earlier analysis of a few hundred of the donors, high-throughput TCR beta sequencing was used to judge whether each TCR beta V gene segment behaved as functional or pseudogenic. Every discovery cohort repertoire had been produced on one sequencing platform. A later genetic analysis took genome-wide SNP genotypes for about 65% of the 666 donors and used that subset as a discovery cohort. The aim of the study was to test whether cataloging public T cell receptors could identify signatures of past pathogen exposure. To study patterns of TCR occurrence, a later analysis re-analyzed previously published TCR beta repertoires from around 660 donors and added high-resolution HLA genotyping. A separate validation cohort of over 95 different subjects was used in addition to the approximately 610-subject first cohort. Donor age, sex, ethnicity and CMV serostatus were compiled together with the repertoire data. An early release covering 550 to 700 HLA-typed donors comprised about 300 gigabases of sequencing data and 85 million to 100 million unique TCR sequences. Study-wide findings and limitations: This cohort had only TCR beta chains sequenced, and the lack of alpha or paired-chain data limited which features could be detected. A later genetic analysis reported fewer N-insertions in productive TCRs among donors in an Asian-associated ancestry cluster than the roughly 700-donor mean. Because some donors lacked HLA typing at each locus, the association tests relied only on the typed subset. The only immune exposure information available for the cohort was CMV serostatus. In a later analysis, HLA-associated TCR beta chains were found to be more clonally expanded and to have lower generation probabilities than equally common non-associated chains. In an earlier analysis of more than 450 of the donors, most TCR beta V segments were observed in productive rearrangements about 90% or about 30% of the time, broadly matching IMGT annotations. When HLA alleles, especially DR and DQ, strongly co-occurred, attributing TCR associations to individual alleles was difficult. Linkage disequilibrium might explain the correlated functional status among segregating V segments, but an unknown experimental factor could not be ruled out. Some IMGT-functional V segments, including TRBV6-2 and TRBV6-3, could not be told apart with the 87-base-pair reads, so those segments were excluded. The classifier was reported to diagnose cytomegalovirus status with high specificity and sensitivity in both the original cohort and the validation cohort. Sequencing depth was assumed to be roughly uniform across donors in the presence/absence analyses, though that assumption may not hold. In a later genetic analysis, a missense DCLRE1C variant was associated with V-gene and J-gene trimming of TCR beta chains, and the association was replicated in an independent cohort. In the study, about 150 TCR beta chains were listed as associated with cytomegalovirus. A later analysis found that TCR association rates varied across HLA loci, with DRB1 alleles showing the most associated TCRs and HLA-C alleles the fewest. About 17 rarely observed V segments, including chromosome 9 orphons, were excluded from the earlier analysis of a few hundred of the donors because counts were too low. While some public TCRs were present in many individuals, most TCR sequences turned up only very rarely across donors. Specific HLA alleles were associated with about 17,000 TCR beta sequences at a false discovery rate of 0.05 in a later analysis. A later analysis found that most CMV-associated TCR beta chains appeared HLA-restricted, with HLA associations seemingly driven largely by CMV exposure. A few of the identified cytomegalovirus-associated TCR beta chains were confirmed in vitro to be specific for cytomegalovirus antigens. The sequencing pipeline was judged likely to have produced a cluster of highly shared sequence variants as a technical artifact. The authors suggested that the approach could potentially be generalized to other disease states and immunological phenotypes. A further reported finding was that TCR beta sequences accurately predicted the HLA-A and HLA-B alleles for most subjects in the first cohort. According to a later analysis, parvovirus B19, influenza, CMV and Epstein-Barr virus appeared linked to several top co-occurrence clusters.

Library construction relied on the immunoSEQ multiplex PCR assay. For the multiplex PCR, a mixture combining 60 forward primers for TCR Vbeta segments and 13 reverse primers for TCR Jbeta segments was used. Amplification of the CDR3 region of rearranged TCR beta genes was performed with a multiplex PCR assay on genomic DNA. On the Illumina HiSeq System, the amplified TCR beta libraries were sequenced as 87-base-pair reads. As for how the authors treated the data: A later analysis tallied tens of millions of unique TCR beta chains across the 666 repertoires, and some 12 million of those chains were shared by two or more donors. A nearest-neighbor algorithm error-corrected the raw reads and collapsed the reads into unique sequences, merging closely related sequences to remove PCR and sequencing errors. Alignment of CDR3 sequences to IMGT reference sequences was used to assign V, D and J gene segments. For a sequence to be retained, at least a six-nucleotide match to both a V gene segment and a J gene segment was required. Rearrangements were classified as productive when the CDR3 lacked stop codons and remained in frame with V and J, and all other rearrangements were classified as non-productive. Following IMGT convention, CDR3 was defined as the stretch from the second conserved V-encoded cysteine to the conserved J-encoded phenylalanine. In an earlier analysis of roughly 580 of the donors, sequences lacking an unambiguous match to a single V gene segment were excluded. An earlier analysis of over 450 of the donors classified V segments as functional when productive rearrangements were above 56.7% and as segregating when the standard deviation between donors was above 5%. A statistical classification framework was built to diagnose cytomegalovirus status from the catalog of TCR beta chain sequences. In a later analysis, TCR nucleotide sequences were compared against IMGT/GENE-DB human TR gene sequences so that V and J genes could be assigned. In a later analysis, CDR3 sequences and most-parsimonious VDJ recombination scenarios were assigned using the TCRdist pipeline. A later analysis defined each TCR beta chain by its CDR3 amino acid sequence plus V-gene family, and excluded reads lacking a unique V-gene family. In a later analysis, 450 to 600 highly shared, low-generation-probability nucleotide sequences were removed to address suspected cross-contamination and a sequencing artifact. In a later analysis, a clonal expansion index for each public chain was calculated from normalized within-repertoire ranks of inferred template counts. In a later analysis, generation probabilities were computed with a VDJ recombination model fitted to out-of-frame rearrangements, and the resulting probabilities were checked against IGoR. A later analysis scored TCR-TCR, TCR-HLA and TCR-CMV co-occurrence with hypergeometric tests, applying a repertoire-size bias correction to TCR pairs. In a later analysis, false discovery rates were estimated by permuting HLA or CMV assignments 20 times. A later analysis grouped co-occurring TCRs with DBSCAN, adding TCRdist sequence similarity when clustering within HLA-allele-positive subsets. Repertoires with fewer than 30,000 or more than 120,000 public chains were left out of co-occurrence clustering, as were five repertoires with anomalous nucleotide sharing. Sourced from immuneACCESS, this table was stored by TCRdb with only in-frame sequences that have V and J called. A share of the clones is absent; for the studies checked, an unresolved V gene accounts for under half, and the remainder has no known explanation. That table is the source of V, J and clone size, and D and trimming were worked out from the DNA. The sample has about 200,000 clones on record, around three quarters of them singletons. 1.5% to 2% of the sample is in the top ten clones.

The cohort consisted of some 730 healthy bone marrow donors. All cohort members were sampled while nominally healthy, although unrecorded immune exposures were likely present. The donor was CMV seronegative and was included in the group of several hundred seronegative cohort members. A peripheral blood sample was collected from each donor, and TCR beta sequencing was performed on peripheral blood mononuclear cells. The Qiagen DNeasy Blood Extraction Kit was used to extract genomic DNA from the blood cell samples. The CDR3 numbers 12 residues from cysteine through phenylalanine. The sequence is cut down to CDR3 DNA, 36 bases in frame from base 1. V ends up 1 base short and J 8 bases short, with an unmatched junction base count of 1. For CDR1 and CDR2, the germline V gene lists MDHEN and SYDVKM.

The sequence came from a man aged 25-40 years in good health and CMV-seronegative. The sequencing input was PBMCs. Recombination joined TRBV28 with TRBJ1-2; 7 middle bases align to TRBD1. The DNA is TGTGCCAGCAGTTTATTAGGGGGCGGCTACACCTTC. Its protein product is CASSLLGGGYTF.